This T cell receptor beta chain was identified in a study of CD8 T cells in Susac syndrome. With random hexamers, 0.5 to 1 ug RNA was reverse transcribed. A multiplex approach, immunoSEQ multiplex PCR, amplified TCR beta CDR3 across 54 Vbeta and 13 Jbeta. TCRdb called the immunoSEQ multiplex PCR reads again in MiXCR, with one record for every CDR3 protein. Of approximately 180,000 distinct CDR3 sequences listed, approximately 94% are singletons. Germline loops: CDR1 LGHNA, CDR2 YNFKEQ. V dropped 0 bases and J dropped 6; count of bases not matched to a gene: 4. This CDR3 region has 15 residues. The sequenced sample was CD4+ T cells from PBMCs. The chain carries TRBV4-2 and TRBJ2-3; 9 nucleotides match TRBD1. The clonotype comes from a human donor with multiple sclerosis. The CDR3 region is CASSQDLQGADTQYF. The DNA for the CDR3 is TGTGCCAGCAGCCAAGATCTACAGGGGGCTGATACGCAGTATTTT.